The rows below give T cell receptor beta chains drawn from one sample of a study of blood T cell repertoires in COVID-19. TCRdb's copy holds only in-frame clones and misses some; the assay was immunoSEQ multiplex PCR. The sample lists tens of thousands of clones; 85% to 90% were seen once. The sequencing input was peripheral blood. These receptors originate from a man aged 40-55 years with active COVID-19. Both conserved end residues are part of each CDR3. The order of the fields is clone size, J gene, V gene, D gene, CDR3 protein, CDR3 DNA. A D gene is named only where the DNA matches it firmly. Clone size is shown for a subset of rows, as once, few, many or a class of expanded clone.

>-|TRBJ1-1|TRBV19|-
CATRGGLEAFF
TGTGCCACCCGGGGGGGGCTGGAAGCTTTCTTT
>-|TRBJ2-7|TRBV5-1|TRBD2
CASSFGLAGVRYEQYF
TGCGCCAGCAGCTTCGGACTAGCGGGAGTAAGGTACGAGCAGTACTTC
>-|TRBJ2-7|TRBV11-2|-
CASSFSTAGGYEQYF
TGTGCCAGCAGCTTCTCGACCGCCGGAGGATACGAGCAGTACTTC
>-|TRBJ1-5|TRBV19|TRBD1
CASRQGTRNQPQHF
TGTGCCAGTAGACAGGGGACGCGCAATCAGCCCCAGCATTTT
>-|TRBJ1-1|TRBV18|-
CASSLSRQAEAFF
TGTGCCAGCTCACTTTCTCGACAGGCCGAAGCTTTCTTT
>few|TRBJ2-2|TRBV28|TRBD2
CASSPFFAAGRADTGELFF
TGTGCCAGCAGTCCATTTTTCGCGGCTGGGAGGGCGGACACCGGGGAGCTGTTTTTT
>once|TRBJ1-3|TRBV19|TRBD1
CASSMWTGGNTIYF
TGTGCCAGTAGTATGTGGACAGGGGGAAACACCATATATTTT
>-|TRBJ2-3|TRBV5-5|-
CASSFPARGGKYTQYF
TGTGCCAGCAGCTTTCCGGCCCGCGGTGGAAAATATACGCAGTATTTT
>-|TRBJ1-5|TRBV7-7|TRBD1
CASSLRDRLYSNQPQHF
TGTGCTAGCAGCCTCCGGGACAGGCTTTATAGCAATCAGCCCCAGCATTTT
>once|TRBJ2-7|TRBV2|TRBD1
CASTWGTGNYEQYF
TGTGCCAGCACCTGGGGGACAGGCAACTACGAGCAGTACTTC
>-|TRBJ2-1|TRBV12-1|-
CASSSHLAEGNNEQFF
TGTGCCAGCAGCTCCCATCTAGCGGAGGGGAACAATGAGCAGTTCTTC
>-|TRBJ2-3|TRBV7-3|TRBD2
CASSPWTSGRAGTDTQYF
TGTGCCAGCAGCCCCTGGACTAGCGGGAGGGCGGGGACAGATACGCAGTATTTT
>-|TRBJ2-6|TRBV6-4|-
CASSDSDSSGANVLTF
TGTGCCAGCAGTGACTCTGACTCCTCTGGGGCCAACGTCCTGACTTTC
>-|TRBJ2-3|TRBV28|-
CAGRDGTTDTQYF
TGTGCCGGTAGGGACGGGACAACAGATACGCAGTATTTT
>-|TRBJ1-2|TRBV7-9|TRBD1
CASSAHWTGPYGYTF
TGTGCCAGCAGCGCTCATTGGACAGGACCTTATGGCTACACCTTC
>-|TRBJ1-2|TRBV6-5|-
CASSPQGLGNYGYTF
TGTGCCAGCAGTCCCCAGGGTCTAGGTAACTATGGCTACACCTTC
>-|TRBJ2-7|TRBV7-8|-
CASSLGTAYEQYF
TGTGCCAGCAGCTTAGGGACAGCCTACGAGCAGTACTTC
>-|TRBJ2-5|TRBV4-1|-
CASSQGRETQYF
TGCGCCAGCAGCCAAGGCCGGGAGACCCAGTACTTC
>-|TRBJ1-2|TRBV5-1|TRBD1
CASSWGDRANYGYTF
TGCGCCAGCAGCTGGGGGGACAGGGCTAACTATGGCTACACCTTC
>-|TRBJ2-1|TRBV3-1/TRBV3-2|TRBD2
CASTQGLAGISFF
TGTGCCAGCACACAGGGACTAGCGGGGATCTCGTTCTTC
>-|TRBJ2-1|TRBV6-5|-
CASSRGTKEQFF
TGTGCCAGCAGTCGGGGGACCAAAGAGCAGTTCTTC
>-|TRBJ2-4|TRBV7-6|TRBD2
CASTREAGGHIQYF
TGTGCCAGCACGCGGGAGGCTGGGGGACACATTCAGTACTTC
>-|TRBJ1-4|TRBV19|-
CASSPRGYNEKLFF
TGTGCCAGTAGTCCGCGGGGCTATAATGAAAAACTGTTTTTT
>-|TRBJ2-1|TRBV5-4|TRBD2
CASSSRTSGWANEQFF
TGTGCCAGCAGCTCTCGGACTAGCGGTTGGGCCAATGAGCAGTTCTTC
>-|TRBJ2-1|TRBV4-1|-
CASSQDRQALNEQFF
TGCGCCAGCAGCCAAGATAGACAGGCGTTGAATGAGCAGTTCTTC
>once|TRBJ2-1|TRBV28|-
CASSSGIRWDNEQFF
TGTGCCAGCAGTTCAGGGATCCGGTGGGACAATGAGCAGTTCTTC
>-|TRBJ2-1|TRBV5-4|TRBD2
CASRRGGLAGHEQFF
TGTGCCAGCAGACGGGGAGGACTAGCGGGACATGAGCAGTTCTTC
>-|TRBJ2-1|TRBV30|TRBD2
CALGAGAPNEQFF
TGTGCCCTGGGAGCGGGAGCCCCCAATGAGCAGTTCTTC
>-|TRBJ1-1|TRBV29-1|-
CSVEANPGEAFF
TGCAGCGTTGAAGCTAATCCGGGGGAAGCTTTCTTT
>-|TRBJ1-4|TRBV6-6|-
CASSDRLGGRHEKLFF
TGTGCCAGCAGCGACCGTCTCGGGGGGAGGCATGAAAAACTGTTTTTT
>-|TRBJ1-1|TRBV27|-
CASRGGQLNTEAFF
TGTGCCAGCAGGGGCGGACAGTTGAACACTGAAGCTTTCTTT
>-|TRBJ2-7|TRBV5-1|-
CASSFGYSGVVYEQYF
TGCGCCAGCAGCTTCGGCTATAGCGGAGTAGTCTACGAGCAGTACTTC
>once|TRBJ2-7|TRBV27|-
CASGLAGASYEQYF
TGTGCCAGCGGGCTCGCGGGGGCCTCCTACGAGCAGTACTTC
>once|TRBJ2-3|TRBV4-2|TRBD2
CASAIAGALMEDTQYF
TGTGCCAGCGCGATAGCGGGAGCCCTGATGGAGGATACGCAGTATTTT
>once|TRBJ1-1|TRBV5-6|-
CASSFLHQGYTEAFF
TGTGCCAGCAGCTTCCTGCACCAGGGGTACACTGAAGCTTTCTTT
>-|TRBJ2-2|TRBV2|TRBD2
CASSLAGADTGELFF
TGTGCCAGCAGCCTAGCGGGAGCCGACACCGGGGAGCTGTTTTTT
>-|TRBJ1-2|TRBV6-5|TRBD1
CASSYSGTGGSHGYTF
TGTGCCAGCAGTTACTCTGGCACAGGGGGCAGTCATGGCTACACCTTC
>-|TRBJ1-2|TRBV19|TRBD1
CASSMRTGDGYTF
TGTGCCAGTAGTATGAGGACAGGCGATGGCTACACCTTC
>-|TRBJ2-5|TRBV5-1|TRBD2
CASSDSGRFQETQYF
TGCGCCAGCAGCGATAGCGGGAGGTTCCAAGAGACCCAGTACTTC
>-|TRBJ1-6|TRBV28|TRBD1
CASSAYRGEDSPLHF
TGTGCCAGCAGTGCATACAGGGGAGAGGATTCACCCCTCCACTTT
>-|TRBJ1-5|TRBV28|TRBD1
CASMSGRGHQPQHF
TGTGCCAGCATGTCCGGCAGGGGGCATCAGCCCCAGCATTTT
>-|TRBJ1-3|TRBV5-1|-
CASSLGSGSGNTIYF
TGCGCCAGCAGCTTGGGATCGGGGTCTGGAAACACCATATATTTT
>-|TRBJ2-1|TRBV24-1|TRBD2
CATSVGFAGTSRDKAYNEQFF
TGTGCCACCAGTGTGGGGTTTGCCGGGACTAGCCGTGATAAAGCTTACAATGAGCAGTTCTTC
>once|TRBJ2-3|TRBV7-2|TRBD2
CASSLGLTSGDTDTQYF
TGTGCCAGCAGCTTGGGCCTAACTAGCGGGGACACAGATACGCAGTATTTT
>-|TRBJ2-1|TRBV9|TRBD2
CASSVASGQDEQFF
TGTGCCAGCAGCGTAGCTAGCGGCCAGGATGAGCAGTTCTTC
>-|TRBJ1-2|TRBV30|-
CAWSWAPHGYTF
TGTGCCTGGAGTTGGGCCCCCCATGGCTACACCTTC
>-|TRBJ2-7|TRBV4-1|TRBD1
CASSSPGQGLYEQYF
TGCGCCAGCAGCTCACCGGGACAGGGGCTTTACGAGCAGTACTTC
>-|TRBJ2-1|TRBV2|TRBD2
CASRGLAGGLNEQFF
TGTGCCAGCAGAGGACTAGCGGGAGGCCTCAATGAGCAGTTCTTC